This T cell receptor beta chain came from a study of blood T cells in healthy people across ages. Findings of the study overall: Naive CD4+ cells and diversity were both higher in long-lived donors than in aged donors. Older age went with lower TCR beta diversity per million T cells, in a roughly linear way.

The CDR3 has 15 residues. V dropped 5 bases and J dropped 4; count of bases not matched to a gene: 6. Sample-barcoded 5' priming and a J-beta primer mix drove a second PCR of roughly 7 to 11 cycles. TCRdb re-called the 5' RACE reads through MiXCR, storing one row per CDR3 protein. The sample has hundreds of thousands of distinct CDR3 sequences; roughly 44% are singletons. As concerns this clonotype: The antigen is unknown.

The V and J genes are TRBV12-3 or TRBV12-4 and TRBJ2-2; 8 bases map to TRBD2. The sequencing sample was made of blood. This receptor was obtained from a woman aged 60 to 75 in good health. This chain's CDR3 is CASSAGGPSTGELFF. CDR3 DNA: TGTGCCAGCAGTGCGGGAGGCCCTAGCACCGGGGAGCTGTTTTTT.